This T cell receptor (beta chain) appears in the sequencing data of a study of cytomegalovirus exposure and HLA in healthy donors. Across the whole study: Within an early data release were approximately 85 million unique TCRs drawn from HLA-typed donors. Overall study findings and caveats: The study listed approximately 170 cytomegalovirus-associated TCR beta chains.

The PCR had 60 Vbeta and 13 Jbeta primers. Method: immunoSEQ multiplex PCR; TCRdb's copy keeps in-frame clones and lacks some. This table has about 140,000 clones, 65% to 70% appearing once. CDR3 size: 15 residues. Germline CDR1 is MDHEN and CDR2 is SYDVKM. The V end lost 5 bases, the J end lost 7 bases, and 18 bases lay between the germline ends. To note about this clone: Antigen specificity is unknown.

Material: PBMCs. The chain combines TRBV28 with TRBJ1-5, with unresolved D. The clonotype comes from a human donor in good health. The CDR3, as DNA: TGTGCCAGCAGTATACTCTTTTCGGGCGGGCAGCCCCAGCATTTT. It yields the protein CASSILFSGGQPQHF.